These T cell receptor beta chains were read from a single sample in a study of blood T cell repertoires in COVID-19. Generated by immunoSEQ multiplex PCR, the TCRdb table keeps only in-frame clones and is missing some. The sample holds around 230,000 clones; approximately 78% are singletons and the top ten take around 11%. The specimen was peripheral blood. The source of these receptors is a woman aged 55-70 years with active or convalescent COVID-19. Both conserved end residues are part of each CDR3. D genes are given only for firm matches. A row's size may be missing; if present it is once, few, many or a size class.

j_gene	abundance	v_gene	d_gene	CDR3aa	CDR3nt
TRBJ2-6	once	TRBV6-6	NA	CASSLNPGGGSSGANVLTF	TGTGCCAGCAGCTTAAACCCCGGAGGGGGCTCCTCTGGGGCCAACGTCCTGACTTTC
TRBJ2-1	NA	TRBV9	TRBD2	CASSVLAGGLNEQFF	TGTGCCAGCAGCGTTCTGGCGGGGGGGCTAAATGAGCAGTTCTTC
TRBJ1-1	once	TRBV6-5	NA	CASMNSREAFF	TGTGCCAGCATGAACAGTCGTGAAGCTTTCTTT
TRBJ2-1	NA	TRBV11-2	NA	CASSLTGINNEQFF	TGTGCCAGCAGCTTAACAGGAATCAACAATGAGCAGTTCTTC
TRBJ1-4	few	TRBV5-4	TRBD1	CASSAGTGGVGEKLFF	TGTGCCAGCAGCGCGGGGACAGGGGGCGTTGGTGAAAAACTGTTTTTT
TRBJ1-2	NA	TRBV5-4	NA	CASSGRGLGNGYTF	TGTGCCAGCAGCGGCCGGGGTTTGGGCAATGGCTACACCTTC
TRBJ1-3	NA	TRBV19	NA	CASSPSGNTIYF	TGTGCCAGTAGTCCCAGTGGAAACACCATATATTTT
TRBJ1-2	once	TRBV29-1	NA	CSAMKGQGSYTF	TGCAGCGCCATGAAGGGGCAGGGGAGCTACACCTTC
TRBJ1-5	NA	TRBV6-2/TRBV6-3	TRBD1	CASSAGQWNPQHF	TGTGCCAGCAGTGCGGGACAGTGGAACCCCCAGCATTTT
TRBJ2-7	NA	TRBV3-1/TRBV3-2	NA	CASSQGPSRFSYEQYF	TGTGCCAGCAGCCAAGGGCCTAGCAGATTCTCCTACGAGCAGTACTTC
TRBJ1-1	NA	TRBV30	NA	CAWSRRGLQAFF	TGTGCCTGGAGCAGAAGGGGACTGCAAGCTTTCTTT
TRBJ1-5	once	TRBV5-1	NA	CASSPLGGGNQPQHF	TGCGCCAGCAGCCCTCTAGGGGGAGGCAATCAGCCCCAGCATTTT
TRBJ2-3	NA	TRBV7-6	NA	CASSFPPGNTDTQYF	TGTGCCAGCAGCTTTCCCCCAGGGAACACAGATACGCAGTATTTT
TRBJ2-5	NA	TRBV18	NA	CASSPSPGVREETQYF	TGTGCCAGCTCACCTTCGCCGGGTGTCAGAGAGGAGACCCAGTACTTC
TRBJ1-6	NA	TRBV7-8	NA	CASSPYSSGMNSPLHF	TGTGCCAGCAGCCCATACTCTTCAGGGATGAATTCACCCCTCCACTTT
TRBJ1-4	NA	TRBV7-2	TRBD1	CASSTGDSANEKLFF	TGTGCCAGCAGCACCGGGGACAGCGCTAATGAAAAACTGTTTTTT
TRBJ1-5	NA	TRBV6-5	TRBD1	CASSRDRAEQPQHF	TGTGCCAGCAGTCGGGACAGGGCGGAACAGCCCCAGCATTTT